This T cell receptor beta chain comes out of a study of patients and donors after allogeneic stem cell transplantation. The CDR3 extends over 12 amino acids. CDR1 and CDR2 from the germline V gene are DFQATT and SNEGSKA (reference sequence). As to this clonotype: An end of the junction differs from the germline gene, which may be a read error.

TCRdb itself ran the RT-PCR reads through MiXCR, one entry per CDR3 protein. The repertoire has some 20,000 distinct CDR3 sequences, 25% to 35% of them found once; the top ten carry 48%. Material for sequencing was blood, either unsorted or a sorted T cell fraction (not recorded which). The TCR originated in a human donor who was either an allogeneic HSCT recipient or a stem cell or donor lymphocyte infusion donor (not recorded which). It is not recorded whose cells these are; they may come from a transplant donor. The V call is TRBV20-1, the J call TRBJ2-7; TRBD2 is a possible D gene (5 bases). The CDR3 DNA follows: TGCAGTGCCGACACTGGGTCTTGGGAGCAGAACTTC. It codes for CSADTGSWEQNF.